One sample yielded the 14 T cell receptor beta chains listed below, sequenced in a study of T cells in Graves' hyperthyroidism and ophthalmopathy. Amplified TCR beta CDR3 regions derived from RNA transcripts. First-round RT-PCR targeting the TCR CDR3 was performed with the HTBI primer set. Via MiXCR, TCRdb re-called the multiplex PCR reads, giving one row per CDR3 protein. The repertoire holds about 550,000 distinct CDR3 sequences, less than 25% seen once, with about 30% in the top ten. Source material: blood. These receptors all stem from a man aged 18 to 30 with Graves' hyperthyroidism.

In DNA form, the CDR3 reads TGTGCCAGCAGTGAAGGGTGGGACCCAGAAATCTACGAGCAGTACTTC. Translation gives CASSEGWDPEIYEQYF. The V and J genes are TRBV2 and TRBJ2-7; D may match TRBD1 or TRBD2 (5 bases each). This CDR3 comprises 16 residues. CDR1 is SNHLY and CDR2 is FYNNEI in the germline V gene. V was trimmed by 1 base and J by 3 bases, leaving 16 bases between them.

This clonotype was seen repeatedly, ten times or more. V and J are TRBV6-1 and TRBJ2-7; the D is unclear. From germline, CDR1 is MNHNS and CDR2 SASEGT. Trimming removed 3 bases from V and 5 bases from J, with 11 bases in between. CDR3 length equals 13 residues. CDR3 in DNA: TGTGCCAGCAGTGAGGGTTACCAACACGAGCAGTACTTC. It specifies CASSEGYQHEQYF.

On this clonotype itself: Here the CDR3 omits its conserved ending phenylalanine or tryptophan, so a read error is the likely source. V usage is TRBV10-1 and J usage is TRBJ1-1; no clear D gene. Germline assignment: CDR1 WNHNN and CDR2 SYGVQD (reference sequence). CDR3 length: 13 residues. CDR3 nucleotide sequence: TGCGCCAGCAGCGAGTCTTGGGGCACTGAAGCTTTCTAT. Its translation is CASSESWGTEAFY.

The table lists this clonotype with many counts. CDR3: CASSLSPDRGSNGYTF. In nucleotides, the CDR3 is TGTGCCAGCAGTTTATCGCCCGACAGGGGTTCTAATGGCTACACCTTC. The chain is built from TRBV27 and TRBJ1-2; 8 positions match TRBD1. CDR3 size: 16 residues. CDR1 and CDR2 from the germline V gene are MNHEY and SMNVEV (reference sequence). The J segment lost 6 bases and the V segment lost 0 bases, leaving 9 bases of the junction unmatched.

In its sample, this clonotype was seen many times. The DNA is omitted, as the CDR3 cannot be located on it reliably, and the CDR3 follows TCRdb's listing. This chain joins TRBV12-3 or TRBV12-4 and TRBJ1-2; the table assigns TRBD1, which was not confirmed against the DNA. The CDR3 totals 14 residues, both ends included. The CDR3 sequence: CASSWGQGTPLFTF.

This clonotype turned up a few times. The chain recombines TRBV5-1 with TRBJ1-2; D is possibly TRBD1 (6 bases). Germline CDR1 and CDR2: SGHRS and YFSETQ. The CDR3 spans 13 residues. Trimming took off 5 bases at V and 5 bases at J, with 13 bases between the two ends. This chain's CDR3 is CASSVNREYGYTF. CDR3 DNA sequence: TGCGCCAGCAGTGTCAACAGGGAATATGGCTACACCTTC.

This clonotype was observed at least ten times. V and J are TRBV5-5 and TRBJ1-1; D gene uncertain. The CDR3 has 13 residues. Trimming shortened V by 2 bases and J by 7 bases, and 12 bases separated the two germline ends. In germline, CDR1 is SGHKS, CDR2 YYEKEE (reference sequence). In nucleotides, the CDR3 is TGTGCCAGCAGCTTACTCCCTCTCCATGAAGCTTTCTTT. It yields the protein CASSLLPLHEAFF.

This clonotype was counted ten times or more. The J gene is TRBJ1-2, the V gene TRBV6-1; perhaps TRBD1 as D (5 bases). V was trimmed by 2 bases and J by 2 bases, leaving 12 bases between them. Germline assignment: CDR1 MNHNS and CDR2 SASEGT. The CDR3 has 15 amino acids. The CDR3 is CASSEMTDWNYGYTF. The CDR3 region has the DNA TGTGCCAGCAGTGAAATGACAGATTGGAACTATGGCTACACCTTC.

The chain recombines TRBV6-5 with TRBJ2-7; TRBD1 matches at 8 bases. V was pared by 4 bases and J by 5 bases, with 13 bases of the junction left unmatched. The germline V gene encodes CDR1 MNHEY and CDR2 SVGAGI. The length of the CDR3 is 16 residues. CDR3 DNA sequence: TGTGCCAGCAGTTTCGCCGCAGGGGGCGCAGGTAACGAGCAGTACTTC. Its protein is CASSFAAGGAGNEQYF.

Comments on this clonotype: This may come from a read error, since a much larger clone is one base off. The chain links TRBV12-3 or TRBV12-4 to TRBJ1-5; no reliable D call. The CDR3 sequence is 17 residues long. Trimming stripped 5 bases from V and 1 base from J, with 18 bases between. The CDR3 loop is CASSDEKWSSSNQPQHF. The CDR3, as DNA: TGTGCCAGCAGTGATGAGAAGTGGTCATCGAGCAATCAGCCCCAGCATTTT.

This clonotype has at least ten counts. The rearrangement joins TRBV12-3 or TRBV12-4 to TRBJ1-2, with D uncertain. The CDR3 consists of 14 residues. Trimming left V 5 bases short and J 5 bases short, with 15 bases between. The DNA of the CDR3 is TGTGCCAGCAGTGGAACGAGTTATGGGTATGGCTACACCTTC. This translates into CASSGTSYGYGYTF.

This rearrangement joins TRBV6-1 to TRBJ2-7; 7 positions match TRBD2. This CDR3 has 13 amino acids. Trimming at V came to 7 bases and at J to 3 bases, leaving 6 bases not matched to a gene. Germline V lookup: CDR1 MNHNS, CDR2 SASEGT. CDR3 DNA: TGTGCCAGCAAGAAGCGGGATAACTACGAGCAGTACTTC. This translates into CASKKRDNYEQYF.

The chain joins TRBV5-1 to TRBJ2-7; 8 positions agree with TRBD1. Trimming took 0 bases from V and 1 from J; bases not matched to a gene: 3. The CDR3 is 15 amino acids. The germline V gene has CDR1 SGHRS and CDR2 YFSETQ. The DNA of the CDR3 is TGCGCCAGCAGCTTGGGACGGACAGGGTCCTACGAGCAGTACTTC. Its protein is CASSLGRTGSYEQYF.

This clonotype has ten or more counts. The V and J genes are TRBV10-3 and TRBJ1-1; TRBD1 agrees at 8 bases. This CDR3 comprises 14 residues. The germline CDR1 and CDR2 sequences are ENHRY and SYGVKD. V was pared by 8 bases and J by 0 bases, with 5 bases of the junction left unmatched. The DNA for the CDR3 is TGTGCCATCGGACAGGGCGAGTTGAACACTGAAGCTTTCTTT. It translates to CAIGQGELNTEAFF.